These T cell receptor beta chains were read from a single sample in a study of blood T cell repertoires in COVID-19. Sequencing used immunoSEQ multiplex PCR; TCRdb keeps in-frame clones, though not all of them. The data contain a few hundred thousand clones, roughly 90% of them seen just once; the ten biggest clones take up about 8.5%. The sequenced material came from peripheral blood. These receptors came from a young man with active or convalescent COVID-19. Each CDR3 is given with its conserved first and last residue. A D gene is named only where the DNA matches it firmly. Clone sizes are given selectively: once, few, many, or a class where the clone is expanded.

TGTGCCAGCAGTTTATCAGGGGGAAGCTCCTACAATGAGCAGTTCTTC,CASSLSGGSSYNEQFF,TRBV27,TRBJ2-1,NA,NA
TGTGCCATCAGCTACGCGGGAAACTATGGCTACACCTTC,CAISYAGNYGYTF,TRBV10-3,TRBJ1-2,once,NA
TGTGCCAGCAGCTTGGTAGGGGCTGCCGTTAATTCACCCCTCCACTTT,CASSLVGAAVNSPLHF,TRBV5-6,TRBJ1-6,NA,NA
TGTGCCAGTCGGGGACAGGAAAACATTCAGTACTTC,CASRGQENIQYF,TRBV12-3/TRBV12-4,TRBJ2-4,NA,TRBD1
TGTGCCAGCAGCTTAGCGACGGGTTTAGCTTCACCCCTCCACTTT,CASSLATGLASPLHF,TRBV7-9,TRBJ1-6,NA,NA
TGTGCCAGCAGCCAAGATTCCAGGGGGCATCAGCCCCAGCATTTT,CASSQDSRGHQPQHF,TRBV3-1/TRBV3-2,TRBJ1-5,NA,TRBD1
TGCGCCAGCAGCCAAGATACAGCTAGCGGGGGGTGGGAGACCCAGTACTTC,CASSQDTASGGWETQYF,TRBV4-1,TRBJ2-5,NA,TRBD2
TGCGCCAGCAGCAGACTAGCGGGGGGGCCCCATGAGCAGTTCTTC,CASSRLAGGPHEQFF,TRBV4-1,TRBJ2-1,NA,TRBD2
TGCAGTGCCATTTTGAACACTGAAGCTTTCTTT,CSAILNTEAFF,TRBV20-1,TRBJ1-1,few,NA
TGCGCCAGCAGTGAGTCGGGACTAGCGGGGTTCACCGGGGAGCTGTTTTTT,CASSESGLAGFTGELFF,TRBV10-1,TRBJ2-2,NA,TRBD2
TGTGCCAGCAGCTTGGACAGGGTTGGTTCACCCCTCCACTTT,CASSLDRVGSPLHF,TRBV5-6,TRBJ1-6,NA,NA
TGTGCCAGCAGTGACGGGGGGGCGACGACGTATGGCTACACCTTC,CASSDGGATTYGYTF,TRBV6-4,TRBJ1-2,once,NA
TGCGCCAGCAGCCAAACGACAGGGGGGTACGAGCAGTACTTC,CASSQTTGGYEQYF,TRBV4-3,TRBJ2-7,NA,TRBD1
TGTGCCAGTAAGAACAGGGACCACAATGAGCAGTTCTTC,CASKNRDHNEQFF,TRBV19,TRBJ2-1,NA,NA
TGTGCAAGTCGCTTAAGTAGGACAGAAGGTAATGAAAAACTGTTTTTT,CASRLSRTEGNEKLFF,TRBV12-2,TRBJ1-4,NA,NA
TGCGCCAGCAGCCAAGGACAGCCTCGCTATGGCTACACCTTC,CASSQGQPRYGYTF,TRBV4-3,TRBJ1-2,NA,NA
TGCGCCAGCAGTGAGGGTCCCGGACAGGGAAGCACTGAAGCTTTCTTT,CASSEGPGQGSTEAFF,TRBV10-1,TRBJ1-1,NA,TRBD1